The rows below give T cell receptor beta chains drawn from one sample of a study of shared clonotypes between healthy human individuals. The table came from immunoSEQ multiplex PCR; TCRdb's copy has only in-frame clones and leaves some out. The sample consists of about 1.5 million clones, 95% to 99% of them appearing once. The source material was naive CD4+ T cells sorted from blood. These receptors were taken from a man aged 30 to 39 in good health. Both conserved end residues are trimmed from each CDR3.

J	V	CDR3
TRBJ2-7	TRBV19	ASNSGTGGAPFYEQY
TRBJ1-3	TRBV12-2	ATSGTDSGNTIY
TRBJ2-1	TRBV5-1	ASSLYNEQF
TRBJ1-3	TRBV7-9	ASSPRRGGVNTIY
TRBJ2-2	TRBV11-1	ASSLVLAGDLDTGELF
TRBJ2-3	TRBV29-1	SVGAGLAGSTDTQY
TRBJ1-1	TRBV5-8	ASSLQMNTEAF
TRBJ2-5	TRBV18	ASSPRQGLGETQY
TRBJ2-1	TRBV9	ASSPAGPSSYNEQF
TRBJ1-1	TRBV5-1	ASSVRQGTTNTEAF
TRBJ2-3	TRBV18	ASSPPKGTGTDTQY
TRBJ2-5	TRBV28	ASSGPGASTGGAQY
TRBJ2-3	TRBV4-1	ASTASGSADTQY
TRBJ1-5	TRBV6-5	ASSPRDPYQPQH
TRBJ2-5	TRBV27	ASRGPKETQY
TRBJ1-5	TRBV7-7	ASSSGGLQPQH
TRBJ1-2	TRBV7-9	APGDRYT
TRBJ1-1	TRBV5-1	ASSPDNRQGWITEAF
TRBJ2-7	TRBV28	ASSRVKTVADEQY
TRBJ2-1	TRBV27	ASSLSPGTSGRLYNEQF
TRBJ2-5	TRBV5-5	ASSLELRGFQETQY
TRBJ2-7	TRBV9	ASSVGTGPSEQY
TRBJ2-7	TRBV6-1	ASRDRNSYEQY
TRBJ2-1	TRBV7-6	ASSLAFSGRYNEQF
TRBJ1-4	TRBV19	ASSTTGTGVEKLF
TRBJ2-2	TRBV2	ASSILRVPGELF
TRBJ2-6	TRBV9	ASSVGGGPGANVLT
TRBJ2-7	TRBV11-2	ASSRIAGQYEQY
TRBJ2-3	TRBV2	ASKLAGGTDTQY
TRBJ1-2	TRBV4-3	ASSQEWGLWDPYGYT
TRBJ2-7	TRBV7-9	ASSFDNEQY
TRBJ2-2	TRBV6-1	ASSRTGKNTGELF
TRBJ2-1	TRBV7-9	ASSVGFKNEQF
TRBJ2-1	TRBV9	ASSRQGPPGGLGNEQF
TRBJ1-4	TRBV6-6	ASSRTMANEKLF
TRBJ2-3	TRBV7-3	ASSNLGAGGGTDTQY
TRBJ2-1	TRBV10-2	ASSEGLAGEGTYNEQF
TRBJ2-3	TRBV18	ASSPLGTSGLQY
TRBJ2-3	TRBV7-3	ASSLSSGRTDTQY
TRBJ2-7	TRBV30	AWIPGTSGSGGKQY
TRBJ2-2	TRBV29-1	SVGASGRLNTGELF
TRBJ1-1	TRBV9	ASSVATGTVNTEAF
TRBJ2-7	TRBV28	ASRARREQY
TRBJ2-7	TRBV29-1	SVATGTEQY
TRBJ2-1	TRBV18	ASSPTTGGNEQF
TRBJ1-5	TRBV10-3	AISESTGQPQH
TRBJ2-3	TRBV5-1	ASSPLTVEVTDTQY
TRBJ2-2	TRBV13	ASSPRGGTSTNTGELF
TRBJ2-5	TRBV2	ASTPYQETQY
TRBJ2-3	TRBV20-1	SASSVDTQY
TRBJ2-7	TRBV5-5	ASSHQTGEIYEQY
TRBJ2-2	TRBV27	ASSFLGLAGESTGELF
TRBJ2-1	TRBV27	ASSATSGRSNEQF
TRBJ2-7	TRBV7-9	ASSARAGTGINEQY
TRBJ1-2	TRBV21-1	ASSWARGIYGYT
TRBJ2-7	TRBV27	ASGRLGQATYEQY
TRBJ2-3	TRBV7-9	ASSWPSSGRAGATDTQY
TRBJ2-7	TRBV28	ASSLGLAGQY
TRBJ1-4	TRBV25-1	ASSDFETGGEKLF
TRBJ2-3	TRBV28	ASRLVVRANTDTQY